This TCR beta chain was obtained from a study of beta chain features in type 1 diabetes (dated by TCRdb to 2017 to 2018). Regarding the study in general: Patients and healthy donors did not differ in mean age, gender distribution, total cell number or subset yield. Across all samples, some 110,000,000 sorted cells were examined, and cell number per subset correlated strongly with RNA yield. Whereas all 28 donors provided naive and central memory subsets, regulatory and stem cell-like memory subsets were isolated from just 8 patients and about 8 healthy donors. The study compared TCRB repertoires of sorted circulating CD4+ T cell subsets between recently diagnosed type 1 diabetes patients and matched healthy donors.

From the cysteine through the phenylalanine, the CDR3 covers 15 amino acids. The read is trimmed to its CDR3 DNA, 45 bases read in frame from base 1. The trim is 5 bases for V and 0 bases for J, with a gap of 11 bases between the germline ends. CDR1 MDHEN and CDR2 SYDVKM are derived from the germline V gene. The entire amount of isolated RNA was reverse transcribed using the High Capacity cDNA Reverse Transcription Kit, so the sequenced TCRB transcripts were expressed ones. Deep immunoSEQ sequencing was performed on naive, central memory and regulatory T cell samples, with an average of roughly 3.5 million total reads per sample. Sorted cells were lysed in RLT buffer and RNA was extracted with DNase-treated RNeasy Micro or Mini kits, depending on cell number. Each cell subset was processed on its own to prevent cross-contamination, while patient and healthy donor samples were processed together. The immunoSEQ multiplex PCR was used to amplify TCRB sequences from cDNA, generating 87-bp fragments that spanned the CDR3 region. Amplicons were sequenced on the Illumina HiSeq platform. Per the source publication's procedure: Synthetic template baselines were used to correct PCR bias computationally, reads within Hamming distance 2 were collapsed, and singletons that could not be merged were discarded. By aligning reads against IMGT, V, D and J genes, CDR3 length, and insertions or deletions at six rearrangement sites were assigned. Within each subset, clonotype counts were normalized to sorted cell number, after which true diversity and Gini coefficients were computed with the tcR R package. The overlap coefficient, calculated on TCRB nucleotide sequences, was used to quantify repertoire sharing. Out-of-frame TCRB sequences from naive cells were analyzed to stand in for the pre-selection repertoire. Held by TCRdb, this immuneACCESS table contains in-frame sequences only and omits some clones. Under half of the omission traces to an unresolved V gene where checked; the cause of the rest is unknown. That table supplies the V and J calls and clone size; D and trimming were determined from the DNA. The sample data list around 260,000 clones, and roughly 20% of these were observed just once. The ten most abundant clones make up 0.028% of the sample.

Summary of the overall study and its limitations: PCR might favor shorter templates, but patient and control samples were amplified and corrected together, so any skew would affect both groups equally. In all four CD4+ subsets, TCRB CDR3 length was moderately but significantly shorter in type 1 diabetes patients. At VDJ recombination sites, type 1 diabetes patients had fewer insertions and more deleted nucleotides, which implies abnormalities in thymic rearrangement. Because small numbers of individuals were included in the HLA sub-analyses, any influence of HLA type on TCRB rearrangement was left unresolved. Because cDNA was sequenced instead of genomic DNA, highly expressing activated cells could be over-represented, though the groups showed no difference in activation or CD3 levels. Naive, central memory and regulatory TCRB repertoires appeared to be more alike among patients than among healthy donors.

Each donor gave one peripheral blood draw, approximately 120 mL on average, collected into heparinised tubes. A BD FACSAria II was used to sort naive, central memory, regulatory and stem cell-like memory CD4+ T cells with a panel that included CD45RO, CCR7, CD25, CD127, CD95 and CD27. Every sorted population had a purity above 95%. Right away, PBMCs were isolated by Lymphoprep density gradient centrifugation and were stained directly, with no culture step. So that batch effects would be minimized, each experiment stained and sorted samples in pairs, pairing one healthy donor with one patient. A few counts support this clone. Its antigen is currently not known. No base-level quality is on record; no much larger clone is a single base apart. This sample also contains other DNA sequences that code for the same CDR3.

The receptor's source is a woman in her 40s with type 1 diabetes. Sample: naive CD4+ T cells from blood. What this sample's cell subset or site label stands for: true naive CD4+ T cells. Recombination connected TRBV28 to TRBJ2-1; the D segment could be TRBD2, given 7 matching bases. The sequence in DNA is TGTGCCAGCAGTAGGGGGGGAAGCTCCTACAATGAGCAGTTCTTC. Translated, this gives CASSRGGSSYNEQFF.